These T cell receptor beta chains were read from a single sample in a study of glioma-infiltrating T cells. In TCRdb, the multiplex PCR reads were re-called with MiXCR into one record per CDR3 protein. The sample has 150,000 to 200,000 distinct CDR3 sequences; 43% are singletons. Sample: glioma tissue, nonneoplastic brain tissue, or PBMCs (not recorded which). The receptors come from a human donor with low-grade glioma or glioblastoma, undergoing nonglioma brain surgery, or in good health (not recorded which). CDR3s include the opening cysteine and the closing phenylalanine or tryptophan. The order of the fields is D gene, V gene, J gene, CDR3 length, clone size, CDR3 protein, CDR3 DNA. A D gene is named only where the DNA matches it firmly. A row's size may be missing; if present it is once, few, many or a size class.

.	TRBV2	TRBJ1-5	15	many	CASSEEGWGNQPQHF	TGTGCCAGCAGTGAAGAGGGTTGGGGCAATCAGCCCCAGCATTTT
.	TRBV2	TRBJ1-1	15	.	CASRHDGQKNTQAFF	TGTGCCAGCAGGCACGACGGACAGAAGAACACTCAAGCTTTCTTT
.	TRBV18	TRBJ2-7	14	.	CASSPRFVGYEQYF	TGTGCCAGCTCACCAAGGTTTGTAGGGTACGAGCAGTACTTC
TRBD2	TRBV12-3/TRBV12-4	TRBJ2-3	12	many	CATAAGADTQYF	TGTGCCACCGCCGCGGGAGCAGATACGCAGTATTTT
TRBD1	TRBV20-1	TRBJ1-5	13	many	CSASGGPNQPQHF	TGCAGTGCTTCAGGGGGTCCCAATCAGCCCCAGCATTTT
.	TRBV20-1	TRBJ1-4	12	many	CSARFPNEKLFF	TGCAGTGCTAGATTTCCTAATGAAAAACTGTTTTTT
TRBD1	TRBV6-1	TRBJ2-5	15	many	CASSTRQGSWETQYF	TGTGCCAGCAGTACTCGACAGGGATCGTGGGAGACCCAGTACTTC
TRBD2	TRBV2	TRBJ2-7	15	.	CASTNGLAGEGEQYF	TGTGCCAGCACCAACGGACTAGCGGGAGAAGGCGAGCAGTACTTC
.	TRBV6-1	TRBJ1-2	14	many	CASSEAYRRGGYTF	TGTGCCAGCAGTGAAGCGTATCGTCGGGGGGGCTACACCTTC
.	TRBV20-1	TRBJ2-3	13	many	CSAVTRYTDTQYF	TGCAGTGCTGTGACCAGATACACAGATACGCAGTATTTT
.	TRBV27	TRBJ2-7	15	.	CASSRRYRAPYELYF	TGTGCCAGCAGTCGTCGGTACAGGGCACCCTACGAGCTGTACTTC
.	TRBV25-1	TRBJ1-5	15	.	CASSESRLRGQPKHF	TGTGCCAGCAGTGAATCCCGCCTTAGGGGTCAGCCAAAGCATTTT
.	TRBV18	TRBJ2-2	15	.	CASSRQSANTGELFF	TGTGCCAGCTCACGGCAGTCTGCGAACACCGGGGAGCTGTTTTTT
.	TRBV19	TRBJ2-2	14	few	CASSSTEGSGELFF	TGTGCCAGTAGTTCAACCGAAGGGTCCGGGGAGCTGTTTTTT
TRBD1	TRBV29-1	TRBJ2-7	13	.	CSARGQDDYEQYF	TGCAGCGCGCGGGGACAGGATGACTACGAGCAGTACTTC
.	TRBV24-1	TRBJ2-1	11	many	CATSEERVQFF	TGTGCCACCAGTGAGGAGCGGGTACAGTTCTTC
.	TRBV4-2	TRBJ2-1	12	many	CASSPVANEQFF	TGTGCCAGCAGCCCCGTAGCCAATGAGCAGTTCTTC
TRBD2	TRBV28	TRBJ2-1	15	many	CASSGTSGSYNEQFF	TGTGCCAGCAGTGGGACTAGCGGGAGTTATAATGAGCAGTTCTTC
.	TRBV4-1	TRBJ2-3	13	.	CASSQERADPQYF	TGCGCCAGCAGCCAAGAAAGAGCGGATCCGCAGTATTTT
.	TRBV28	TRBJ2-6	16	few	CASSLIDGSGANVLTF	TGTGCCAGCAGTTTAATCGATGGCTCTGGGGCCAACGTCCTGACTTTC
.	TRBV3-1	TRBJ1-5	14	many	CASSQGVRNQPQHF	TGTGCCAGCAGCCAAGGGGTTAGGAATCAGCCCCAGCATTTT
.	TRBV14	TRBJ2-7	13	.	CASSPCWRYEQYF	TGTGCCAGCAGCCCCTGTTGGAGGTACGAGCAGTACTTC
.	TRBV7-3	TRBJ1-1	14	once	CASSPDGSNTEAFF	TGTGCCAGCAGCCCGGACGGATCAAACACTGAAGCTTTCTTT
TRBD2	TRBV3-1	TRBJ2-1	15	many	CASSPQLAGVDEQFF	TGTGCCAGCAGTCCACAACTAGCGGGAGTTGATGAGCAGTTCTTC
.	TRBV28	TRBJ2-3	12	many	CASSPREDTQYF	TGTGCCAGCAGTCCCCGTGAAGATACGCAGTATTTT
.	TRBV4-2	TRBJ2-7	15	.	CGSSQAGRGDYEQYF	TGTGGCAGCAGCCAAGCTGGAAGGGGGGATTACGAGCAGTACTTC
.	TRBV6-1	TRBJ1-6	15	many	CASSTRTAVGSPLHF	TGTGCCAGCAGTACCCGGACAGCGGTGGGGTCACCCCTCCACTTT
.	TRBV6-4	TRBJ2-1	14	many	CASKIGPANNEQFF	TGTGCCAGCAAAATAGGACCAGCAAACAATGAGCAGTTCTTC
TRBD1	TRBV5-1	TRBJ2-1	16	few	CASSLDTGGSYNEQFF	TGCGCCAGCAGCTTGGATACAGGGGGCTCCTACAATGAGCAGTTCTTC
TRBD1	TRBV20-1	TRBJ2-7	15	many	CSADPSTGGTDEQYF	TGCAGTGCTGACCCTTCAACAGGGGGCACTGACGAGCAGTACTTC
.	TRBV7-2	TRBJ1-2	14	many	CASSLGGGYYGYTF	TGTGCCAGCAGCTTAGGAGGGGGGTACTATGGCTACACCTTC
.	TRBV3-1	TRBJ2-5	15	many	CASSQEDRPMETQYF	TGTGCCAGCAGCCAAGAGGATAGGCCTATGGAGACCCAGTACTTC
TRBD2	TRBV19	TRBJ2-7	15	few	CASRITGGPRDEQYF	TGTGCCAGTAGGATAACGGGAGGGCCGCGGGACGAGCAGTACTTC
.	TRBV27	TRBJ2-1	15	.	CAIIPRPESYNEQFF	TGTGCCATCATTCCTCGACCGGAGTCCTACAATGAGCAGTTCTTC
.	TRBV15	TRBJ2-5	13	many	CATSGAFQETQYF	TGTGCCACCAGCGGGGCCTTTCAAGAGACCCAGTACTTC
TRBD1	TRBV19	TRBJ2-7	13	.	CASSIATGVEQYF	TGTGCCAGTAGTATCGCGACAGGGGTCGAGCAGTACTTC
.	TRBV6-1	TRBJ1-1	12	many	CASYTGGLGAFF	TGTGCCAGCTATACAGGCGGACTTGGAGCTTTCTTT
.	TRBV20-1	TRBJ2-5	15	many	CSARDSWDPQETQYF	TGCAGTGCTAGAGATAGTTGGGACCCTCAGGAGACCCAGTACTTC
TRBD1	TRBV4-2	TRBJ1-4	15	few	CASSQIQGNNEKLFF	TGTGCCAGCAGCCAGATACAGGGGAATAATGAAAAACTGTTTTTT
TRBD1	TRBV28	TRBJ1-1	14	.	CATTQGRWFTEAFF	TGTGCCACTACACAGGGGAGATGGTTCACTGAAGCTTTCTTT
TRBD2	TRBV5-1	TRBJ2-1	17	many	CASSLQATSVPNNEQFF	TGCGCCAGCAGCTTGCAGGCGACTAGCGTGCCGAACAATGAGCAGTTCTTC
.	TRBV2	TRBJ1-6	13	many	CASMSSANSPLHF	TGTGCCAGCATGTCCTCCGCTAATTCACCCCTCCACTTT
TRBD2	TRBV29-1	TRBJ2-3	14	.	CSVGTSGPTDTQYF	TGCAGCGTCGGGACTAGCGGGCCCACAGATACGCAGTATTTT
.	TRBV28	TRBJ2-7	17	.	CASSLPSGMGLFYEQYF	TGTGCCAGCAGTTTACCCTCAGGGATGGGTTTATTCTACGAGCAGTACTTC
.	TRBV2	TRBJ2-3	15	many	CASSLQAFRTDTQYF	TGTGCCAGTTCTCTGCAGGCGTTTCGCACAGATACGCAGTATTTT
.	TRBV7-2	TRBJ2-3	16	few	CASSLQSATSTDTQYF	TGTGCCAGCAGCTTGCAATCAGCGACTAGCACAGATACGCAGTATTTT
.	TRBV27	TRBJ2-3	13	.	CASSREKEDTQYF	TGTGCCAGCAGCCGGGAGAAAGAAGATACGCAGTATTTT
.	TRBV2	TRBJ1-5	15	few	CASSESGGVYQPQHF	TGTGCCAGCAGTGAATCAGGCGGGGTCTATCAGCCCCAGCATTTT
.	TRBV20-1	TRBJ2-2	14	.	CSARVGWNTGELFF	TGCAGTGCTAGAGTTGGATGGAACACCGGGGAGCTGTTTTTT
.	TRBV29-1	TRBJ1-3	11	few	CSVEIGNTIYF	TGCAGCGTTGAAATTGGAAACACCATATATTTT
.	TRBV7-9	TRBJ1-1	13	many	CASSSPRDTEAFF	TGTGCCAGCAGCTCGCCGAGGGACACTGAAGCTTTCTTT
TRBD2	TRBV2	TRBJ2-3	14	.	CASRTSGMADTQYF	TGTGCCAGCCGGACTAGCGGGATGGCAGATACGCAGTATTTT
.	TRBV14	TRBJ2-1	14	many	CASSHDLGGYEQFF	TGTGCCAGCAGCCACGATTTAGGGGGGTATGAGCAGTTCTTC
.	TRBV29-1	TRBJ2-3	13	few	CSVRAASTDTQYF	TGCAGCGTTCGCGCGGCTAGCACAGATACGCAGTATTTT